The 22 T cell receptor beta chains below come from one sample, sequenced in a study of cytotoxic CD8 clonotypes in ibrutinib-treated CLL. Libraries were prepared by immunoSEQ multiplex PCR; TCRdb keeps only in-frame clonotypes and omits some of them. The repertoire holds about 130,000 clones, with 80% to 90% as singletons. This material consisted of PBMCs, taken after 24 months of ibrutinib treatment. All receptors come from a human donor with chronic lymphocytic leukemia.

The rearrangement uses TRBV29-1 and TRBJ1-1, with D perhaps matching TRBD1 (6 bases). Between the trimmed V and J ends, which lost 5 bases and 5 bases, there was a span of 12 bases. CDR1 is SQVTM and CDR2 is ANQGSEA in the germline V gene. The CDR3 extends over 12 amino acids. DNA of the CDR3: TGCAGCGTTAAAGGGGGGGGGACTGAAGCTTTCTTT. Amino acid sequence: CSVKGGGTEAFF.

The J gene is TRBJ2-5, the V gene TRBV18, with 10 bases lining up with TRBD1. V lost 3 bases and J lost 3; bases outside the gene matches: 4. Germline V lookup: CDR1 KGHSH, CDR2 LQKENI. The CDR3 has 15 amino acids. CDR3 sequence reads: CASSPGQGDEETQYF. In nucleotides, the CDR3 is TGTGCCAGCTCACCCGGACAGGGGGATGAAGAGACCCAGTACTTC.

The DNA of the CDR3 is TGTGCCAGCAATCGGGGGCGATCAGAGACCCAGTACTTC. This encodes CASNRGRSETQYF. The chain has TRBV7-9 and TRBJ2-5, with D perhaps being TRBD1 or TRBD2 (6 bases each). This CDR3 comprises 13 residues. Trimming took 7 bases from V and 4 from J, leaving 13 bases between them. Per the germline V gene, CDR1 is SEHNR and CDR2 is FQNEAQ (reference sequence).

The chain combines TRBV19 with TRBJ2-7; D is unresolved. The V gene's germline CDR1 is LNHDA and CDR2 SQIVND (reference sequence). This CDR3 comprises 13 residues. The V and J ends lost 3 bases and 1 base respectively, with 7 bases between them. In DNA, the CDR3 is TGTGCCAGTAGTATTTCAGTATCCTACGAGCAGTACTTC. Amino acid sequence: CASSISVSYEQYF.

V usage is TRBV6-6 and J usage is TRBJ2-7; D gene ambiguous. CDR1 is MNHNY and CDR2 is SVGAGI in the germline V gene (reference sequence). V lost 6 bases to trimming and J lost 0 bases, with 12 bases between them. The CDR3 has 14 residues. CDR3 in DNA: TGTGCCAGCAGGGTGACCTCCAACTCCTACGAGCAGTACTTC. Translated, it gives CASRVTSNSYEQYF.

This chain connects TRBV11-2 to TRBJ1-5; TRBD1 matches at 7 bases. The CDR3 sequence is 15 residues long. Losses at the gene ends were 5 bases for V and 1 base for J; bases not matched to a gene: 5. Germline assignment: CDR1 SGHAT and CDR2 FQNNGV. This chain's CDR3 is CASSKQGLSNQPQHF. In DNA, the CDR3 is TGTGCCAGCAGCAAACAGGGGTTAAGCAATCAGCCCCAGCATTTT. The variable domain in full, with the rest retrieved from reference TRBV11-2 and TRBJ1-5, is EAGVAQSPRYKIIEKRQSVAFWCNPISGHATLYWYQQILGQGPKLLIQFQNNGVVDDSQLPKDRFSAERLKGVDSTLKIQPAKLEDSAVYLCASSKQGLSNQPQHFGDGTRLSIL.

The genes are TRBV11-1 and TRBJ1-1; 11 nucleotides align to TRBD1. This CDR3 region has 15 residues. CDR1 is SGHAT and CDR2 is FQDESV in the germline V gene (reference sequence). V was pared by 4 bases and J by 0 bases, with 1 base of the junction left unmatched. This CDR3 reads CASSSDRGLNTEAFF. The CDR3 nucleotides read TGTGCCAGCAGCTCGGACAGGGGGCTGAACACTGAAGCTTTCTTT.

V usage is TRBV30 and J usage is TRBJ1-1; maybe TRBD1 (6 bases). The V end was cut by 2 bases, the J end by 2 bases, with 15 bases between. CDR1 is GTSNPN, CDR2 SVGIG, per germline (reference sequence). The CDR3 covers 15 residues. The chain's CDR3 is CAWSTTRTVNTEAFF. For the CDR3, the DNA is TGTGCCTGGAGTACCACCCGGACAGTAAACACTGAAGCTTTCTTT.

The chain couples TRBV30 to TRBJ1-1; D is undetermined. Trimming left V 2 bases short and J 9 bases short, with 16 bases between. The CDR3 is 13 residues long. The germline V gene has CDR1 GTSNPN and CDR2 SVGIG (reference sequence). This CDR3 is CAWSQSRRLKAFF. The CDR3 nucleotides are TGTGCCTGGAGTCAATCCCGGAGATTGAAAGCTTTCTTT. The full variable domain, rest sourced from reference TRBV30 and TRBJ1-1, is SQTIHQWPATLVQPVGSPLSLECTVEGTSNPNLYWYRQAAGRGLQLLFYSVGIGQISSEVPQNLSASRPQDRQFILSSKKLLLSDSGFYLCAWSQSRRLKAFFGQGTRLTVV.

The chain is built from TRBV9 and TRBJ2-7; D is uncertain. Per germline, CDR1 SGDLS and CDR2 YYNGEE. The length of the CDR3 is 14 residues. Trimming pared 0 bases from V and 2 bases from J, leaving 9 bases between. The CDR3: CASSVGQKPYEQYF. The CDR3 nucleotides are TGTGCCAGCAGCGTAGGACAAAAGCCCTACGAGCAGTACTTC.

The CDR3, as DNA: TGTGCCAGCAGACGTCCCCGGGGGACGCAGTATTTT. It encodes CASRRPRGTQYF. The chain carries TRBV6-5 and TRBJ2-3; TRBD2 is a possible D gene (6 bases). Trimming removed 6 bases at V and 9 bases at J, with 13 bases between. This CDR3 spans 12 amino acids. Germline V gives CDR1 MNHEY, CDR2 SVGAGI.

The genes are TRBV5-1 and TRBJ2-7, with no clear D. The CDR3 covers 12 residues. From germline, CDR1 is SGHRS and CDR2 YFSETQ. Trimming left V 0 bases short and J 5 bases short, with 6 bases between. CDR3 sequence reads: CASSLGPDEQYF. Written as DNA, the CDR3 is TGCGCCAGCAGCTTGGGGCCGGACGAGCAGTACTTC.

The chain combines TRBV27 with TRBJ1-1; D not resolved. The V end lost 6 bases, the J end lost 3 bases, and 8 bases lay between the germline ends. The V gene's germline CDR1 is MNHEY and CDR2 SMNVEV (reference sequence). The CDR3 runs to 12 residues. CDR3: CASSPIDTEAFF. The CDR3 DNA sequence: TGTGCCAGCAGCCCGATTGACACTGAAGCTTTCTTT.

The CDR3 bases are TGTGCCATCAGTGAGAAGCGGGGGGCCTCCTGGGAGCAGTACTTC. This sequence encodes CAISEKRGASWEQYF. The chain employs TRBV10-3 and TRBJ2-7, with 9 bases fitting TRBD2. Per the germline V gene, CDR1 is ENHRY and CDR2 is SYGVKD. J lost 7 bases, V lost 2 bases, and 9 bases had no gene match. The CDR3 covers 15 residues.

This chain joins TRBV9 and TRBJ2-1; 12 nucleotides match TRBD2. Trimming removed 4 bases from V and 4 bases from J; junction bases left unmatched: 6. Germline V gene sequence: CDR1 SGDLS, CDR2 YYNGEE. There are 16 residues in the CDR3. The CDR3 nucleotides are TGTGCCAGCAGCCAACTAGCGGGGGGACCGTACAATGAGCAGTTCTTC. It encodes CASSQLAGGPYNEQFF.

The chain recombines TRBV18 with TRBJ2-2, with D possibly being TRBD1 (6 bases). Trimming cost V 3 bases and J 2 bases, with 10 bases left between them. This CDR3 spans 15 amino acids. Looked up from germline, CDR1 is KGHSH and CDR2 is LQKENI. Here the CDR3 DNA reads TGTGCCAGCTCACCCGCACAGGGTAACACCGGGGAGCTGTTTTTT. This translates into CASSPAQGNTGELFF. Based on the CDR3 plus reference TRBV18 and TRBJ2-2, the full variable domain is NAGVMQNPRHLVRRRGQEARLRCSPMKGHSHVYWYRQLPEEGLKFMVYLQKENIIDESGMPKERFSAEFPKEGPSILRIQQVVRGDSAAYFCASSPAQGNTGELFFGEGSRLTVL.

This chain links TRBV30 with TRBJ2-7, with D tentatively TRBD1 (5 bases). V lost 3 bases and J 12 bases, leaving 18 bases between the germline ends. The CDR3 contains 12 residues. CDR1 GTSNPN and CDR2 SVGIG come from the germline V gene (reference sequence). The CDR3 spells CAWSADSPLLYF. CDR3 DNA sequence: TGTGCCTGGAGCGCTGACAGTCCCCTTTTGTACTTC.

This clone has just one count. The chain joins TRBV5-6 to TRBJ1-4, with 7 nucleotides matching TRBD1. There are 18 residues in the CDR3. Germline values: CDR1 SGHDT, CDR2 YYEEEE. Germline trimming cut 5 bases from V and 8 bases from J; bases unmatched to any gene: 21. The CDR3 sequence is CASRSYDSTGTDREKLFF. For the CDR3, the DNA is TGTGCCAGCAGATCGTATGACTCAACCGGGACAGACAGAGAAAAACTGTTTTTT.

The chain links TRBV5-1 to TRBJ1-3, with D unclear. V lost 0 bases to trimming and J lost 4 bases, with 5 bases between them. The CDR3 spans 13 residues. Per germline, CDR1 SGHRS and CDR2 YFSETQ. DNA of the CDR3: TGCGCCAGCAGCTTGGGCAGAGGAAACACCATATATTTT. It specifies CASSLGRGNTIYF.

The CDR3 coding sequence is TGTGCCAGCAGCCAAGCGACAGGGGGACTCTACGAGCAGTACTTC. Protein: CASSQATGGLYEQYF. This rearrangement joins TRBV4-2 to TRBJ2-7; TRBD1 matches at 9 bases. This CDR3 region has 15 residues. Trimming removed 1 base from V and 3 bases from J; junction bases left unmatched: 4. Germline loops: CDR1 LGHNA, CDR2 YNFKEQ.

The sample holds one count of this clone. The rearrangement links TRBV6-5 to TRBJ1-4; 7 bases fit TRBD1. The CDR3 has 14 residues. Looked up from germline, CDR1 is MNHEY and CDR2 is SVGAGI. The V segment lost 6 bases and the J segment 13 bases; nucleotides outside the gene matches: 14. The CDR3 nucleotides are TGTGCCAGCAGCCCAGTACTGGCAGGGGGGAGACTGTTTTTT. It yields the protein CASSPVLAGGRLFF.

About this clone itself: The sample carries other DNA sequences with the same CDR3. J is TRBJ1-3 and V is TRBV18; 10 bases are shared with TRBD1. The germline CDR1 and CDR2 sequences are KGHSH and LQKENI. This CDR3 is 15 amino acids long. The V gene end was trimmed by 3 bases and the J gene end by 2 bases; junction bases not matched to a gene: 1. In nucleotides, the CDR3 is TGTGCCAGCTCACCTGGGACAGGGGCTGGAAACACCATATATTTT. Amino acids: CASSPGTGAGNTIYF.